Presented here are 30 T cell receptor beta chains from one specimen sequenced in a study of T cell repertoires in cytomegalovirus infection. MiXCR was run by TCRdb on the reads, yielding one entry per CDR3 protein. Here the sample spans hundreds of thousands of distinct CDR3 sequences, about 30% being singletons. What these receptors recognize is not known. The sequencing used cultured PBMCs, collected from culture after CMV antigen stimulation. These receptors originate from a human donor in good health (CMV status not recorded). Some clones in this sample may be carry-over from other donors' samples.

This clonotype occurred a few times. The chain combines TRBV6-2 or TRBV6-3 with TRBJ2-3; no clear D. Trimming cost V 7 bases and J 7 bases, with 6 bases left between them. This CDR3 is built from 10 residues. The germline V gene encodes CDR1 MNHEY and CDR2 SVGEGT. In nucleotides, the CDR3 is TGTGCCAGCACTTCCCATACGCAGTATTTT. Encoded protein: CASTSHTQYF.

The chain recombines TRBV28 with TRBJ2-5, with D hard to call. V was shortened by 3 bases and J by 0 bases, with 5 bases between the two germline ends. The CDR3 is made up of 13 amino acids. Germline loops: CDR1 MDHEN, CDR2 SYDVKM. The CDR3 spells CASSLLHQETQYF. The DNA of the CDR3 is TGTGCCAGCAGTTTGTTACACCAAGAGACCCAGTACTTC. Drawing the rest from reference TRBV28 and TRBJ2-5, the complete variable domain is DVKVTQSSRYLVKRTGEKVFLECVQDMDHENMFWYRQDPGLGLRLIYFSYDVKMKEKGDIPEGYSVSREKKERFSLILESASTNQTSMYLCASSLLHQETQYFGPGTRLLVL.

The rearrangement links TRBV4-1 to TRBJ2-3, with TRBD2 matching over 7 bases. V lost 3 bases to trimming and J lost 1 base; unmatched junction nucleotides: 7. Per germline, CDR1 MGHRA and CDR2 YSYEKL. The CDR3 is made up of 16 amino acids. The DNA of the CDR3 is TGCGCCAGCAGCCATCGGGCGGGAGAGGGCACAGATACGCAGTATTTT. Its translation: CASSHRAGEGTDTQYF.

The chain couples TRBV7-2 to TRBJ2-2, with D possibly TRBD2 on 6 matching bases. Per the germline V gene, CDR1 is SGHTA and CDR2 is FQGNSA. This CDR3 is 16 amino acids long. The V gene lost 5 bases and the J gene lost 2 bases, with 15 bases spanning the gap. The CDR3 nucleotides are TGTGCCAGCAGCCCTCAGTACGGGGGAAACACCGGGGAGCTGTTTTTT. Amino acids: CASSPQYGGNTGELFF.

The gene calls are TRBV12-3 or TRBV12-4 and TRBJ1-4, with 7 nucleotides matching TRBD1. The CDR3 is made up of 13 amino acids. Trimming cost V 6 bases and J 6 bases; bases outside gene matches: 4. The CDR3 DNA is TGTGCCAGCAGGAACACAGGGGATGAAAAACTGTTTTTT. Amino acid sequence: CASRNTGDEKLFF.

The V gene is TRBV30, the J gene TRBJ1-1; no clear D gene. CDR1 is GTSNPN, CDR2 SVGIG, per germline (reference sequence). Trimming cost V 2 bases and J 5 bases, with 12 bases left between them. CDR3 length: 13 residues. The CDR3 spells CAWSSRKGTEAFF. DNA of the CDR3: TGTGCCTGGAGTAGTAGGAAAGGGACTGAAGCTTTCTTT.

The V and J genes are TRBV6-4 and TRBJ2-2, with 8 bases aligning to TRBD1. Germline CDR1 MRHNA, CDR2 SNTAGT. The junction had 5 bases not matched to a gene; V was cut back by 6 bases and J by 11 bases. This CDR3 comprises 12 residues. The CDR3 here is CASRGQGGELFF. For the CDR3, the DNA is TGTGCCAGCAGAGGACAGGGCGGCGAGCTGTTTTTT.

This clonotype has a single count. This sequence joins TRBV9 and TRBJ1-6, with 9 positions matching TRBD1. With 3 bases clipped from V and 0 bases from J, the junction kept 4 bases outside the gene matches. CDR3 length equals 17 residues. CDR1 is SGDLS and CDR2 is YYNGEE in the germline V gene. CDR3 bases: TGTGCCAGCAGCGCTGGGACAGGGAGCTCCTATAATTCACCCCTCCACTTT. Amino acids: CASSAGTGSSYNSPLHF.

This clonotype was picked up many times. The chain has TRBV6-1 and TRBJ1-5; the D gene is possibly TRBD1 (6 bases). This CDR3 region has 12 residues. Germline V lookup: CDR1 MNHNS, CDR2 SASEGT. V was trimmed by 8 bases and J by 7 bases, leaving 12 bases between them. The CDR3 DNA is TGTGCCAGCGAGAGGGGGGGACAGCCCCAGCATTTT. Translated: CASERGGQPQHF.

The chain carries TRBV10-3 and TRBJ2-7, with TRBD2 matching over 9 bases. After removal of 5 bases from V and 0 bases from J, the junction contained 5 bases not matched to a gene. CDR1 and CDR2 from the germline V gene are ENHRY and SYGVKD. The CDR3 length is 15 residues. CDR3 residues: CAISLAGEDSYEQYF. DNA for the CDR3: TGTGCCATCAGTTTAGCGGGGGAAGACTCCTACGAGCAGTACTTC.

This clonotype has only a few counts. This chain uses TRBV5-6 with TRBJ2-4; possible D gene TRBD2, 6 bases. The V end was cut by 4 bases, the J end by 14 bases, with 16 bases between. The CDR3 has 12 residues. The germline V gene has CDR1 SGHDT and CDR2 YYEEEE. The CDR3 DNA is TGTGCCAGCAGCCTATGGGGGACGGGAGAGTACTTC. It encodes CASSLWGTGEYF.

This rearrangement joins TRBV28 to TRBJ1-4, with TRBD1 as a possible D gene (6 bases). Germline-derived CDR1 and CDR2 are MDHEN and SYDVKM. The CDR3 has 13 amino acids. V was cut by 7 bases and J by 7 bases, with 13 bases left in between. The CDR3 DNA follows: TGTGCCAGCATCGGCAGGGGTGGTGAAAAACTGTTTTTT. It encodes CASIGRGGEKLFF. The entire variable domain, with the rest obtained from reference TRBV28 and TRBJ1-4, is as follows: DVKVTQSSRYLVKRTGEKVFLECVQDMDHENMFWYRQDPGLGLRLIYFSYDVKMKEKGDIPEGYSVSREKKERFSLILESASTNQTSMYLCASIGRGGEKLFFGSGTQLSVL.

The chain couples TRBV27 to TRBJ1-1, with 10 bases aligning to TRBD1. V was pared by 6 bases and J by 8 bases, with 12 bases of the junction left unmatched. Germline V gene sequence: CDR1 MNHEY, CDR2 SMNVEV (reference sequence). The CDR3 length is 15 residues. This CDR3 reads CASSLRQGAFREAFF. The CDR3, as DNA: TGTGCCAGCAGCTTGAGACAGGGGGCGTTTAGGGAAGCTTTCTTT.

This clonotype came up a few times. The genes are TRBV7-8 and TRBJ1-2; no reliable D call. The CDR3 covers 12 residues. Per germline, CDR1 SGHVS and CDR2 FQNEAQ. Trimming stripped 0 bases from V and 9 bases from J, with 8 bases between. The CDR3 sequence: CASSLAEASYTF. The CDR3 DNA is TGTGCCAGCAGCTTAGCGGAGGCAAGCTACACCTTC.

The CDR3 loop is CASSQGQGDQPQHF. The DNA for the CDR3 is TGTGCCAGTAGCCAAGGACAGGGCGATCAGCCCCAGCATTTT. The rearrangement uses TRBV19 and TRBJ1-5; 8 bases are shared with TRBD1. The CDR3 contains 14 residues. Unmatched junction bases numbered 6, after V lost 6 bases and J lost 5 bases. Germline V CDR1 and CDR2: LNHDA, SQIVND (reference sequence).

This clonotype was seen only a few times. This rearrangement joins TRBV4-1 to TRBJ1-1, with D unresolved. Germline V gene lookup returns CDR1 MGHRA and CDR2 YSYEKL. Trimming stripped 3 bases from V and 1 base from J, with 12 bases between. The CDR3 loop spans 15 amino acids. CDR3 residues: CASSQSLAKNTEAFF. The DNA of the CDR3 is TGCGCCAGCAGCCAGTCCCTCGCGAAGAACACTGAAGCTTTCTTT.

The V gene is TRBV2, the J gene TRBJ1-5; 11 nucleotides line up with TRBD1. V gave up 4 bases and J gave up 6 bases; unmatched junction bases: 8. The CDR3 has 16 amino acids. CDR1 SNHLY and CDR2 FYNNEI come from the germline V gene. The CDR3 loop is CASSGWDRGSGQPQHF. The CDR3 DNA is TGTGCCAGCAGTGGGTGGGACAGGGGGTCGGGTCAGCCCCAGCATTTT.

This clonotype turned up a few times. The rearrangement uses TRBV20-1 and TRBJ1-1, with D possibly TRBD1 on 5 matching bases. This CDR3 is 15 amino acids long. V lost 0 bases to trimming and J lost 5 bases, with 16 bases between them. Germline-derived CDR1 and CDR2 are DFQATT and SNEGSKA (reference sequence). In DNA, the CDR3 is TGCAGTGCTAGAGACCCACGGGGGTCAGGGACTGAAGCTTTCTTT. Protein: CSARDPRGSGTEAFF.

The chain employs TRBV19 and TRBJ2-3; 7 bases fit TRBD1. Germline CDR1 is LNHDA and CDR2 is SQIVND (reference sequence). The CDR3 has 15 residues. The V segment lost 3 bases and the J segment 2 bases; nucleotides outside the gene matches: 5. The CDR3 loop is CASSILDRNTDTQYF. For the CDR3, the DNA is TGTGCCAGTAGTATTCTGGACAGGAACACAGATACGCAGTATTTT.

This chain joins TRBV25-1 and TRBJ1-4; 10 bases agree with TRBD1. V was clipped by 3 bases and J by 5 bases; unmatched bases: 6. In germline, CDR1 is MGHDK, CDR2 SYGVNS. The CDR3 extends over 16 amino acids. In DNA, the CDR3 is TGTGCCAGCAGTGACCGGGACAGGGGATCCAATGAAAAACTGTTTTTT. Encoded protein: CASSDRDRGSNEKLFF.

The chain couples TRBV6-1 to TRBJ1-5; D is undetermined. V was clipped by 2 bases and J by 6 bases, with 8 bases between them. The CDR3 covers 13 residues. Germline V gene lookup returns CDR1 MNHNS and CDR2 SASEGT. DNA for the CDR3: TGTGCCAGCAGTGAAATGGAGGGTCAGCCCCAGCATTTT. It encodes CASSEMEGQPQHF.

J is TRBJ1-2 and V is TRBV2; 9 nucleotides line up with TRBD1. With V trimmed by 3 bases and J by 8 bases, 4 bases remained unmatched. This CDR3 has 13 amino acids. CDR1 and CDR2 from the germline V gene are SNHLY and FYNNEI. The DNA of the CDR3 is TGTGCCAGCAGTGACACAGGGGGCCACGGCTACACCTTC. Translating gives CASSDTGGHGYTF.

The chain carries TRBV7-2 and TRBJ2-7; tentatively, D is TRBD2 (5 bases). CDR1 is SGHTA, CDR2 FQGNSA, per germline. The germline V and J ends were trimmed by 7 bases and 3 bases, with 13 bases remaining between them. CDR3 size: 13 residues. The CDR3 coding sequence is TGTGCCAGCACCCCAATCGGGGTCTACGAGCAGTACTTC. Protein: CASTPIGVYEQYF.

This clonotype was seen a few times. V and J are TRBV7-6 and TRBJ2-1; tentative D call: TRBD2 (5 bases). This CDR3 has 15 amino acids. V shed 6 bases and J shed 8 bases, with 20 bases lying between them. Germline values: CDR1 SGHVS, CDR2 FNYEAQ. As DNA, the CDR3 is TGTGCCAGCAGATCAACTAGATTAGTCAATTATGAGCAGTTCTTC. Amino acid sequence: CASRSTRLVNYEQFF.

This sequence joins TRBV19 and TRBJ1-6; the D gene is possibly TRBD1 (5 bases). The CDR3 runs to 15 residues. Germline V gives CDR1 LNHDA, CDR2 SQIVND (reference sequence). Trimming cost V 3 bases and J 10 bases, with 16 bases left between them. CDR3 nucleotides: TGTGCCAGTAGTATCGCTGCGGGACTTGGCTCACCCCTCCACTTT. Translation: CASSIAAGLGSPLHF.

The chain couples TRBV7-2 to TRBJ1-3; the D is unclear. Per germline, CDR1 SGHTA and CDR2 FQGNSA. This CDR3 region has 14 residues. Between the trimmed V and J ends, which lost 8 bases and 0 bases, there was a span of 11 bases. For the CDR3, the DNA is TGTGCCAGCGGGTCCGGGATCTCTGGAAACACCATATATTTT. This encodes CASGSGISGNTIYF. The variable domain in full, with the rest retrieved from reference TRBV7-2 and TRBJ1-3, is GAGVSQSPSNKVTEKGKDVELRCDPISGHTALYWYRQSLGQGLEFLIYFQGNSAPDKSGLPSDRFSAERTGGSVSTLTIQRTQQEDSAVYLCASGSGISGNTIYFGEGSWLTVV.

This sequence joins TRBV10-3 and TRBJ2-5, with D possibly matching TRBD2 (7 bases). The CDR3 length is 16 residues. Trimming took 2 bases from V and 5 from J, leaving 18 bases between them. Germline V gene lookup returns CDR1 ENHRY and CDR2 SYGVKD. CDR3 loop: CAISEKAGAAGETQYF. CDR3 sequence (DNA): TGTGCCATCAGTGAGAAGGCGGGGGCTGCCGGGGAGACCCAGTACTTC.

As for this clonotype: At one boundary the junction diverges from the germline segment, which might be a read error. The CDR3: CASSLHTGGYGYTF. The CDR3 region has the DNA TGTGCCAGCAGCTTACACACAGGGGGCTATGGCTACACCTTC. The V and J genes are TRBV5-3 and TRBJ1-2, with 8 bases lining up with TRBD1. TRBV5-3 has ORF status, its function being uncertain. The CDR3 extends over 14 amino acids.

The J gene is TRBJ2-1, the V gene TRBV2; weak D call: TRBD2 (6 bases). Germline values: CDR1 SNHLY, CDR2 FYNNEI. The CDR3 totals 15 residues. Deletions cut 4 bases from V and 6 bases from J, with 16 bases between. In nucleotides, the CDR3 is TGTGCCAGCAGTGGGGGACCCCAGCGGGCCAATGAGCAGTTCTTC. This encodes CASSGGPQRANEQFF.

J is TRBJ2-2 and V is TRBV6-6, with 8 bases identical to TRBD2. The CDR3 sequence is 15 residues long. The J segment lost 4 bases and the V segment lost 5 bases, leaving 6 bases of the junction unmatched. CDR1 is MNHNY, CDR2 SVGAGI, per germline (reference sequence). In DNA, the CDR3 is TGTGCCAGCAGTGCCGGGGGGGCGGGCACCGGGGAGCTGTTTTTT. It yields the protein CASSAGGAGTGELFF.